What follows is one TCR beta chain and its context. This entry is derived from a study of T cell responses to AZD1222 COVID-19 vaccine. TCRdb's copy holds only in-frame clones and misses some; the assay was immunoSEQ multiplex PCR. The sample includes some 120,000 clones, roughly 87% seen only once; the top ten take over 8%. Trimming removed 7 bases at V and 6 bases at J, with 16 bases between. CDR3 length: 14 residues. Germline V CDR1 and CDR2: SGHRS, YFSETQ. Sample: peripheral blood, taken 28 days after the second AZD1222 dose. J is TRBJ2-2 and V is TRBV5-1; D might be TRBD2 (5 bases). The TCR sequence derives from an adult who received the AZD1222 COVID-19 vaccine. DNA of the CDR3: TGCGCCAGCCGTCCGAGGCAGGACTCCGGGGAGCTGTTTTTT. Its translation: CASRPRQDSGELFF.